This T cell receptor (beta chain) was recorded in a study of T cell repertoires in cytomegalovirus infection. As for the study in general: Through public TCR beta signatures, both CMV infection and matching HLA type were indicated. General study results and limits: HLA-C-restricted TCR beta clonotypes specific for CMV led the ex vivo response. The study identified carriers of CMV plus the relevant HLA from cumulative public TCR beta family frequency.

This clonotype was seen a handful of times. Its antigen is currently unknown. Via MiXCR, TCRdb re-called the reads, giving one row per CDR3 protein. The table has some 450,000 distinct CDR3 sequences, 25% to 40% seen once. CDR1 SGHNT and CDR2 YENEEA come from the germline V gene. V gave up 2 bases and J gave up 0 bases, with 14 bases separating them. CDR3 length: 17 residues. The sequenced sample was PBMCs. J is TRBJ1-5 and V is TRBV11-3; no definite D call. This receptor was identified in a human donor in good health (CMV status not recorded). Some clones in this sample may be carry-over from other donors' samples. CDR3 region: CASSLYSPLYSNQPQHF. The CDR3 DNA sequence: TGTGCCAGCAGCTTATATTCTCCCCTCTATAGCAATCAGCCCCAGCATTTT.